This T cell receptor (beta chain) was found in a study of Ad26.COV2.S vaccination and SARS-CoV-2 variants. At the level of the study: Participants got Ad26.COV2.S intramuscularly, once or twice 56 days apart.

On this clone itself: What it recognizes is unknown.

Sequenced by immunoSEQ multiplex PCR; TCRdb stores in-frame clones only, minus some. Of more than 300,000 clones in the sample, roughly 91% were seen once. The sample's treatment: around 19 received Ad26.COV2.S at low or high dose, single or two shots; roughly five received placebo; per-sample allocation not given. Day 63 after the first injection of vaccine or placebo was the sampling time. The donor's status was that of an adult aged 18-55 years in Boston. Overall study results and limits: Using TCR breadth and depth analyses may have led to underestimated total T cell responses.

Sample: peripheral blood, taken in a trial of Ad26.COV2.S vaccine versus placebo. The TCR sequence derives from a person between 18 and 65 years old who received the Ad26.COV2.S COVID-19 vaccine or a placebo.

The CDR3 nucleotides read TGTGCCAGCAGCTTAGATCTGGGGGCAGAAGCTTTCTTT. It yields the protein CASSLDLGAEAFF. This chain uses TRBV11-2 with TRBJ1-1; perhaps TRBD1 as D (6 bases). The V gene's germline CDR1 is SGHAT and CDR2 FQNNGV. This CDR3 region has 13 residues. Trimming left V 0 bases short and J 8 bases short, with 10 bases between.